Shown below are 21 T cell receptor beta chains from a single sample sequenced in a study of T-cell reconstitution after alpha-beta-depleted transplantation in children. Unique molecular identifiers were incorporated during preparation of the TCRbeta library. TCRdb re-derived calls from the PCR reads in MiXCR, one entry per CDR3 protein. The table lists about a million distinct CDR3 sequences, 25% to 30% of them singletons, with about 28% in the top ten. The source was PBMCs, mostly from graft donor cells, collected 360 days after TCRalphabeta/CD19-depleted stem cell transplant. All receptors derive from a boy under three years old who had a stem cell transplant for SCID, so the T cells may come from the graft donor.

This clonotype was found a few times. The chain has TRBV7-7 and TRBJ2-1, with 7 bases identical to TRBD1. V was pared by 5 bases and J by 0 bases, with 7 bases of the junction left unmatched. The CDR3 sequence is 16 residues long. Per the germline V gene, CDR1 is SSHAT and CDR2 is FNYEAQ (reference sequence). CDR3 DNA sequence: TGTGCCAGCAGCCCACGACAGGGATACTCCTACAATGAGCAGTTCTTC. Translated, it gives CASSPRQGYSYNEQFF.

The chain is built from TRBV7-7 and TRBJ2-1, with TRBD2 identical over 11 bases. Germline CDR1 and CDR2: SSHAT and FNYEAQ (reference sequence). This CDR3 is 14 amino acids long. DNA for the CDR3: TGTGCAGTAGTAGCGGGGGGGCCGGGGAATGAGCAGTTCTTC. Translation: CAVVAGGPGNEQFF.

The chain employs TRBV15 and TRBJ1-5; no reliable D call. Trimming shortened V by 0 bases and J by 7 bases, and 10 bases separated the two germline ends. Germline V lookup: CDR1 LNHNV, CDR2 YYDKDF (reference sequence). The CDR3 sequence is 14 residues long. CDR3 residues: CATSREVGGQPQHF. In DNA form, the CDR3 reads TGTGCCACCAGCAGAGAGGTAGGAGGCCAGCCCCAGCATTTT.

A few counts support this clonotype. The chain employs TRBV6-1 and TRBJ2-5, with D maybe TRBD2 (6 bases). CDR3 length: 14 residues. The V gene lost 6 bases and the J gene lost 4 bases, with 15 bases spanning the gap. Germline CDR1 is MNHNS and CDR2 is SASEGT. The CDR3 region is CASSPRRGRETQYF. In nucleotides, the CDR3 is TGTGCCAGCAGCCCCCGGAGGGGTAGAGAGACCCAGTACTTC.

The V gene is TRBV4-2, the J gene TRBJ1-4; 7 bases are a match to TRBD1. V was pared by 4 bases and J by 6 bases, with 11 bases of the junction left unmatched. Looked up from germline, CDR1 is LGHNA and CDR2 is YNFKEQ. CDR3 length: 16 residues. CDR3 loop: CASSRNDRAGDEKLFF. DNA for the CDR3: TGTGCCAGCAGCCGCAATGACAGGGCTGGAGATGAAAAACTGTTTTTT.

This rearrangement joins TRBV5-1 to TRBJ2-1, with 9 bases fitting TRBD1. V dropped 6 bases and J dropped 1; count of bases not matched to a gene: 8. Germline loops: CDR1 SGHRS, CDR2 YFSETQ. The CDR3 is 16 residues long. In nucleotides, the CDR3 is TGCGCCAGCACCGGACAGGGGCACATGTCCTACAATGAGCAGTTCTTC. Amino acids: CASTGQGHMSYNEQFF.

This chain joins TRBV4-1 and TRBJ2-2; D is perhaps TRBD2 (5 bases). The CDR3 sequence is 15 residues long. Germline CDR1 reads MGHRA; CDR2 reads YSYEKL. Trimming left V 1 base short and J 2 bases short, with 8 bases between. The CDR3 coding sequence is TGCGCCAGCAGCCAAGGACGGGGAAACACCGGGGAGCTGTTTTTT. As protein: CASSQGRGNTGELFF.

The chain is built from TRBV20-1 and TRBJ2-7; D not certain. The CDR3 length is 11 residues. V was cut by 1 base and J by 2 bases, with 3 bases left in between. Germline CDR1 is DFQATT and CDR2 is SNEGSKA (reference sequence). CDR3 amino acids: CSARGTYEQYF. Written as DNA, the CDR3 is TGCAGTGCTAGAGGGACCTACGAGCAGTACTTC.

This clonotype was observed a handful of times. The chain couples TRBV20-1 to TRBJ2-5; D gene uncertain. Trimming stripped 4 bases from V and 7 bases from J, with 19 bases between. The CDR3 extends over 14 amino acids. CDR1 and CDR2 from the germline V gene are DFQATT and SNEGSKA (reference sequence). CDR3 bases: TGCAGTGCTACGGTCCCCGGACCCTCTTCGACCCAGTACTTC. Amino acids: CSATVPGPSSTQYF.

The chain combines TRBV9 with TRBJ2-2; D gene unclear. V was pared by 1 base and J by 3 bases, with 10 bases between. Germline V gene data show CDR1 as SGDLS and CDR2 as YYNGEE. The CDR3 covers 15 residues. Here the CDR3 reads CASSVMDTYTGELFF. The CDR3 DNA is TGTGCCAGCAGCGTAATGGATACGTACACCGGGGAGCTGTTTTTT.

This chain links TRBV4-2 with TRBJ1-1; D gene unclear. Germline CDR1 and CDR2: LGHNA and YNFKEQ. The CDR3 contains 15 residues. Deletions cut 0 bases from V and 1 base from J, with 9 bases between. The CDR3 region is CASSQDGHRNTEAFF. The CDR3 coding sequence is TGTGCCAGCAGCCAAGATGGCCACAGGAACACTGAAGCTTTCTTT.

At least ten counts were recorded for this clonotype. The chain employs TRBV5-1 and TRBJ2-7, with 9 bases identical to TRBD1. Germline CDR1 reads SGHRS; CDR2 reads YFSETQ. The junction had 14 bases not matched to a gene; V was cut back by 4 bases and J by 6 bases. The CDR3 covers 16 residues. Here the CDR3 reads CASSLGTGRLSTEQYF. The CDR3 nucleotides are TGCGCCAGCAGCCTAGGGACAGGGCGTCTCTCTACCGAGCAGTACTTC.

V usage is TRBV4-1 and J usage is TRBJ2-3; 9 positions agree with TRBD2. CDR3 length: 17 amino acids. CDR1 is MGHRA and CDR2 is YSYEKL in the germline V gene. Trimming cost V 7 bases and J 0 bases; bases outside gene matches: 11. The DNA of the CDR3 is TGCGCCAGCACCCTAACTCGCGGGGGGGTTAGCACAGATACGCAGTATTTT. Its protein product is CASTLTRGGVSTDTQYF.

Comment on this clonotype: Its ends do not fully match the called genes, so a read error is possible. The chain links TRBV28 to TRBJ1-3; 8 positions agree with TRBD1. This CDR3 is built from 20 residues. Germline assignment: CDR1 MDHEN and CDR2 SYDVKM. CDR3: CASSLYPWTGRVRVGNTLYF. The CDR3 DNA is TGTGCCAGCAGTTTATACCCCTGGACAGGGCGAGTAAGGGTTGGAAACACCCTATATTTT.

At least ten counts were recorded for this clonotype. The chain recombines TRBV4-1 with TRBJ2-3; D unresolved. CDR3 length equals 17 residues. In germline, CDR1 is MGHRA, CDR2 YSYEKL. The V and J ends lost 3 bases and 1 base respectively, with 17 bases between them. CDR3 loop: CASSHDETALGTDTQYF. DNA for the CDR3: TGCGCCAGCAGCCACGACGAGACCGCTCTTGGCACAGATACGCAGTATTTT.

The V gene is TRBV19, the J gene TRBJ2-1; tentatively, D is TRBD1 (6 bases). Trimming cost V 7 bases and J 4 bases, with 17 bases left between them. The germline V gene encodes CDR1 LNHDA and CDR2 SQIVND (reference sequence). The CDR3 has 15 residues. The DNA of the CDR3 is TGTGCCAGTACCCTGAACACAGGGTATTACAATGAGCAGTTCTTC. Translating it yields CASTLNTGYYNEQFF.

Here the CDR3 reads CASSEASGGNTIYF. CDR3 coding DNA: TGTGCCAGCAGTGAAGCGTCGGGAGGAAACACCATATATTTT. The genes are TRBV6-1 and TRBJ1-3; D is unclear. From germline, CDR1 is MNHNS and CDR2 SASEGT. The CDR3 covers 14 residues. Trimming pared 0 bases from V and 4 bases from J, leaving 7 bases between.

The chain uses TRBV15 and TRBJ2-7; D not certain. This CDR3 is 14 amino acids long. Germline V CDR1 and CDR2: LNHNV, YYDKDF (reference sequence). Trimming stripped 5 bases from V and 1 base from J, with 12 bases between. This CDR3 is CATSSSVLSYEQYF. The DNA for the CDR3 is TGTGCCACCAGCTCCTCGGTCCTGTCCTACGAGCAGTACTTC.

The chain recombines TRBV12-3 or TRBV12-4 with TRBJ2-7; TRBD2 might be the D (6 bases). V dropped 2 bases and J dropped 5 bases, with 10 bases sitting between them. The CDR3 is made up of 13 amino acids. CDR3: CASSLSGDHEQYF. In nucleotides, the CDR3 is TGTGCCAGCAGTTTATCGGGGGACCACGAGCAGTACTTC.

This clonotype appeared once. This sequence joins TRBV12-3 or TRBV12-4 and TRBJ2-3; TRBD1 aligns across 8 bases. V shed 1 base and J 5 bases; nucleotides not matched to a gene: 8. The CDR3 is 16 amino acids. The CDR3 region has the DNA TGTGCCAGCAGTTTAGGGGCCAGGGGGCCAGGAGATACGCAGTATTTT. Translating gives CASSLGARGPGDTQYF.

The chain combines TRBV7-6 with TRBJ2-1; 9 nucleotides match TRBD2. Trimming removed 1 base from V and 7 bases from J; junction bases left unmatched: 8. CDR1 and CDR2 (germline): SGHVS, FNYEAQ. This CDR3 has 16 amino acids. In DNA form, the CDR3 reads TGTGCCAGCAGCTTAGTCGCTAGCGGGGTCAGTAATGAGCAGTTCTTC. Amino acids: CASSLVASGVSNEQFF. Supplemented by reference TRBV7-6 and TRBJ2-1, the full variable domain reads GAGVSQSPRYKVTKRGQDVALRCDPISGHVSLYWYRQALGQGPEFLTYFNYEAQQDKSGLPNDRFSAERPEGSISTLTIQRTEQRDSAMYRCASSLVASGVSNEQFFGPGTRLTVL.